This passage covers 3 T cell receptor beta chains from one sample sequenced in a study of blood T cell repertoires in COVID-19. Profiled with immunoSEQ multiplex PCR; TCRdb holds only in-frame clones, not every one. The profile covers around 430,000 clones, with 87% appearing a single time and roughly 10% taken by the ten largest. Sequences were obtained from PBMCs or T cells enriched from blood (not recorded which). Every receptor here comes from a woman aged 45-65 years who had recovered from COVID-19.

The chain recombines TRBV3-1 (or the pseudogene TRBV3-2) with TRBJ2-1; 7 bases fit TRBD1. Germline values: CDR1 LGHDT, CDR2 YNNKEL (reference sequence). Trimming cost V 1 base and J 14 bases; bases outside gene matches: 11. This CDR3 comprises 14 residues. CDR3: CASSQGLDRTKEFF. CDR3 sequence (DNA): TGTGCCAGCAGCCAAGGGTTGGACAGGACCAAGGAGTTCTTC.

This chain connects TRBV7-6 to TRBJ1-1; TRBD1 might be the D (5 bases). CDR1 SGHVS and CDR2 FNYEAQ come from the germline V gene. V gave up 3 bases and J gave up 1 base, with 18 bases separating them. The CDR3 is made up of 17 amino acids. The CDR3 DNA reads TGTGCCAGCAGCTTTTTGGTTAGGGGCCGACCGAACACTGAAGCTTTCTTT. This gives the protein CASSFLVRGRPNTEAFF.

This chain joins TRBV5-4 and TRBJ2-7; TRBD1 agrees at 7 bases. This CDR3 comprises 13 residues. The V segment lost 3 bases and the J segment 6 bases; nucleotides outside the gene matches: 6. The V gene's germline CDR1 is SGHNT and CDR2 YYREEE (reference sequence). The CDR3 reads CASSSGQALEQYF. The CDR3 DNA sequence: TGTGCCAGCAGCTCAGGACAGGCCCTCGAGCAGTACTTC.